These 12 T cell receptor beta chains share one sample of origin, sequenced in a study of T cell responses to AZD1222 COVID-19 vaccine (TCRdb year 2021). The receptor library was made with the immunoSEQ multiplex PCR assay. As stored in TCRdb, this immuneACCESS dataset retains in-frame rearrangements with V and J assigned. A fraction of the clones does not appear; measured against another copy, unresolved V genes explain less than half of the discrepancy, and the remainder lacks a known reason. The sample has under 130,000 clones on record, 91% of them singletons. Clones ranked in the top ten supply over 40% of the sample. The time point tag for this specimen amounts to: baseline before first vaccination. The sequencing here drew on peripheral blood, taken on day 0 of AZD1222 vaccination. The receptors originated from an adult in good health.

The chain couples TRBV28 to TRBJ1-2; 7 bases fit TRBD1. J gave up 0 bases and V 8 bases, and 15 bases lay outside the gene matches. This CDR3 comprises 17 residues. CDR1 and CDR2 from the germline V gene are MDHEN and SYDVKM. The CDR3 bases are TGTGCCAGCGAACCTCCTAGCGGGACAGCCACTAACTATGGCTACACCTTC. Translating it yields CASEPPSGTATNYGYTF.

This chain connects TRBV28 to TRBJ2-2; 12 nucleotides line up with TRBD2. Unmatched junction bases numbered 10, after V lost 6 bases and J lost 5 bases. Germline CDR1 and CDR2: MDHEN and SYDVKM. The CDR3 length is 17 residues. The CDR3 reads CASRSTGLAGLTGELFF. Here the CDR3 DNA reads TGTGCCAGCAGGTCAACCGGACTAGCGGGATTAACCGGGGAGCTGTTTTTT.

Here the CDR3 DNA reads TGTGCCAGCAGCGGTAGCGGAGAAGTCTACAATGAGCAGTTCTTC. Protein sequence: CASSGSGEVYNEQFF. The chain links TRBV9 to TRBJ2-1; maybe TRBD2 (6 bases). The CDR3 loop spans 15 amino acids. CDR1 and CDR2 from the germline V gene are SGDLS and YYNGEE. V was clipped by 3 bases and J by 3 bases, with 13 bases between them.

V is TRBV9 and J is TRBJ2-2; D is ambiguous. V was shortened by 0 bases and J by 6 bases, with 6 bases between the two germline ends. CDR3 length equals 13 residues. Germline V gene sequence: CDR1 SGDLS, CDR2 YYNGEE. CDR3 nucleotides: TGTGCCAGCAGCGTAGATTCGTCCGGGGAGCTGTTTTTT. This encodes CASSVDSSGELFF.

The J gene is TRBJ2-1, the V gene TRBV30; D possibly matches TRBD1 or TRBD2 (5 bases each). CDR1 and CDR2 (germline): GTSNPN, SVGIG (reference sequence). The V end was cut by 1 base, the J end by 15 bases, with 16 bases between. The CDR3 sequence is 12 residues long. CDR3 protein: CAWSASEGLGFF. The CDR3, as DNA: TGTGCCTGGAGTGCCTCCGAGGGGCTTGGGTTCTTC.

This clone is a singleton in its sample. This sequence joins TRBV7-8 and TRBJ2-2; D might be TRBD2 (6 bases). Between the trimmed V and J ends, which lost 1 base and 0 bases, there was a span of 12 bases. Germline-derived CDR1 and CDR2 are SGHVS and FQNEAQ. This CDR3 has 17 residues. The CDR3 DNA reads as TGTGCCAGCAGCTTAGTGGCTAGCGAACCGAACACCGGGGAGCTGTTTTTT. It translates to CASSLVASEPNTGELFF.

This clone was seen just once. The genes are TRBV24-1 and TRBJ2-1; D may be TRBD1 or TRBD2 (5 bases each). Germline CDR1 reads KGHDR; CDR2 reads SFDVKD. The CDR3 contains 13 residues. V was clipped by 1 base and J by 10 bases, with 10 bases between them. The CDR3 here is CATSDFGRGEQFF. The CDR3 DNA is TGTGCCACCAGTGATTTTGGTCGGGGCGAGCAGTTCTTC.

The rearrangement uses TRBV28 and TRBJ1-4; a weak D match, TRBD1 (6 bases). The CDR3 has 14 residues. Germline V gene data show CDR1 as MDHEN and CDR2 as SYDVKM. Trimming took off 5 bases at V and 8 bases at J, with 15 bases between the two ends. The CDR3 spells CASSSGGRVEKLFF. The CDR3 bases are TGTGCCAGCAGTAGCGGGGGCAGGGTCGAAAAACTGTTTTTT.

The chain recombines TRBV5-1 with TRBJ2-7, with D possibly being TRBD1 or TRBD2 (5 bases each). V was shortened by 2 bases and J by 3 bases, with 9 bases between the two germline ends. CDR1 and CDR2 (germline): SGHRS, YFSETQ. This CDR3 is built from 13 residues. For the CDR3, the DNA is TGCGCCAGCAGCTTAGGGGAGAACTACGAGCAGTACTTC. This codes for CASSLGENYEQYF. Filled out from reference TRBV5-1 and TRBJ2-7, the complete variable domain reads KAGVTQTPRYLIKTRGQQVTLSCSPISGHRSVSWYQQTPGQGLQFLFEYFSETQRNKGNFPGRFSGRQFSNSRSEMNVSTLELGDSALYLCASSLGENYEQYFGPGTRLTVT.

The chain employs TRBV6-5 and TRBJ1-1, with a tentative D call TRBD1 (5 bases). This CDR3 has 15 amino acids. V shed 0 bases and J shed 5 bases, with 13 bases lying between them. Germline assignment: CDR1 MNHEY and CDR2 SVGAGI. CDR3 DNA sequence: TGTGCCAGCAGTTACTCTCCCCCGAAGGGGACTGAAGCTTTCTTT. Translating it yields CASSYSPPKGTEAFF.

The V and J genes are TRBV19 and TRBJ1-5, with D perhaps matching TRBD1 (5 bases). V was shortened by 1 base and J by 5 bases, with 12 bases between the two germline ends. CDR3 length: 15 residues. In germline, CDR1 is LNHDA, CDR2 SQIVND (reference sequence). The CDR3 coding sequence is TGTGCCAGTAGTATAGGGGGTTTAGGGGATCAGCCCCAGCATTTT. This translates into CASSIGGLGDQPQHF.

This clone was detected only once. The chain couples TRBV30 to TRBJ1-4, with TRBD1 matching 7 bases. The germline gives CDR1 GTSNPN, CDR2 SVGIG (reference sequence). The V segment lost 0 bases and the J segment 8 bases; nucleotides outside the gene matches: 9. This CDR3 spans 15 amino acids. CDR3 residues: CAWSVPAGGNEKLFF. In nucleotides, the CDR3 is TGTGCCTGGAGTGTCCCAGCAGGGGGGAACGAAAAACTGTTTTTT.